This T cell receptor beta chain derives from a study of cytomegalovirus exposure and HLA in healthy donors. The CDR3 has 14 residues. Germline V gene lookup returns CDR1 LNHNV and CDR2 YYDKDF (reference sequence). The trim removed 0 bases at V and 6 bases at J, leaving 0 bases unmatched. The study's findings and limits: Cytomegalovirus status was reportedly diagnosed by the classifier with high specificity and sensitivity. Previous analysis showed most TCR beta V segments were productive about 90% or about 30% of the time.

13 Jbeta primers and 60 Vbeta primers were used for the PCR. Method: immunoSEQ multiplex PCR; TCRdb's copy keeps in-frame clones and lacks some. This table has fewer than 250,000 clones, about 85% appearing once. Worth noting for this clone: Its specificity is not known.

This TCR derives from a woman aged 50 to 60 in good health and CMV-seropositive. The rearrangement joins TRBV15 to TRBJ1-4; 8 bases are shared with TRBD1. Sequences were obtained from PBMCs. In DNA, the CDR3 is TGTGCCACCAGCAGAGACAGGGGGCATGAAAAACTGTTTTTT. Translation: CATSRDRGHEKLFF.